The T cell receptor beta chain described here comes from a study of blood T cell repertoires in COVID-19. The protocol was immunoSEQ multiplex PCR, while the TCRdb copy is restricted to in-frame clones and leaves out a portion. The profile shows 120,000 or so clones, approximately 71% of them singletons. This receptor was identified in a woman aged 70-85 years with acute or convalescent COVID-19. The sequenced sample was peripheral blood.

CDR3 sequence: CASSNPSGGIQEQYF. The CDR3 DNA follows: TGTGCCAGCAGTAACCCCTCGGGCGGGATCCAAGAGCAGTACTTC. This chain uses TRBV28 with TRBJ2-7; D may be TRBD2 (6 bases). The CDR3 extends over 15 amino acids. Germline V gene lookup returns CDR1 MDHEN and CDR2 SYDVKM. Deletions cut 5 bases from V and 7 bases from J, with 21 bases between.